This TCR beta chain comes out of a study of T-cell reconstitution after alpha-beta-depleted transplantation in children (dated by TCRdb to about 2016). For context, the study as a whole: T-cell immune reconstitution after TCRalphabeta/CD19-depleted allogeneic hematopoietic cell transplantation in children was quantitatively tracked in the study by means of TCR repertoire profiling. Study-level results and caveats: In some patients, high TCRbeta diversity at day 60 was attributed to recipient T cells and intrathymic progenitors that had survived conditioning. The apparently early recovery of alphabetaT-cell counts about two months after transplant reportedly depended on only several hundred rapidly expanded clones that came from non-depleted graft cells. Hyperexpanded clone frequencies declined over subsequent months; after one year, T-cell counts and TCRbeta diversity were mostly attributed to newly produced T cells.

Explained via the paper, the treatment or condition label denotes: allogeneic hematopoietic cell transplantation with graft depleted of TCRalphabeta T cells and CD19 B cells. Transplant recipients were children who received TCRalphabeta/CD19-depleted allogeneic hematopoietic cell grafts. The CDR3 measures 15 amino acids from cysteine to phenylalanine. Solely the CDR3 DNA is kept, with 45 bases framed from the first base. Trimmed from V: 4 bases; trimmed from J: 5 bases; junction bases lacking a gene match: 8. For CDR1 and CDR2, the germline V gene lists SGHVS and FNYEAQ. Libraries came from PCR. The instrument given in TCRdb is Illumina HiSeq 2500. Molecular barcoding was employed in the preparation of TCR libraries, with unique molecular identifiers being used to normalize TCRbeta repertoire quantification. TCRdb ran its own pipeline on the public reads, namely fastp trimming at Q25 and MiXCR clone calling, and kept in-frame beta chains. Entries are consolidated by CDR3 protein sequence, retaining the most common genes and DNA. For this sample there are about 300,000 distinct CDR3 sequences; about 9.4% appear just once. Of the sample, less than 9% falls within the top ten clones.

This clonotype was counted at least ten times. Its antigen remains undetermined. The sample holds no much larger clone one base away, and base qualities are not on file. This receptor was identified in a boy less than two years old with acute myeloid leukemia, due to receive a stem cell transplant. The material was PBMCs, obtained before TCRalphabeta/CD19-depleted stem cell transplant. The sequence joins TRBV7-6 to TRBJ2-1; TRBD2 lines up with 7 middle nucleotides. The DNA sequence reads TGTGCCAGCAGCTCTTCGGGACTAACTAACAATGAGCAGTTCTTC. Its protein is CASSSSGLTNNEQFF.